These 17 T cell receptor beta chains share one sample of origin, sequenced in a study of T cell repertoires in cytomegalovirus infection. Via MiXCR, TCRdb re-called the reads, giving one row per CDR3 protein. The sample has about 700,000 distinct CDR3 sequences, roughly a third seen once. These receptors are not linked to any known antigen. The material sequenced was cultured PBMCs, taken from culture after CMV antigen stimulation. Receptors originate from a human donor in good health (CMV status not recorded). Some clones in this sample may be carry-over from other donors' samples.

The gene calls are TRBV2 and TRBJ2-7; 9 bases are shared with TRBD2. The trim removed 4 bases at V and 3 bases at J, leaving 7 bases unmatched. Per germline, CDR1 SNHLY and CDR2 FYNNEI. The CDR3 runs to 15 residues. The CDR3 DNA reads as TGTGCCAGCAGTGGGGCCGGACTAGCGAACTACGAGCAGTACTTC. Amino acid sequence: CASSGAGLANYEQYF.

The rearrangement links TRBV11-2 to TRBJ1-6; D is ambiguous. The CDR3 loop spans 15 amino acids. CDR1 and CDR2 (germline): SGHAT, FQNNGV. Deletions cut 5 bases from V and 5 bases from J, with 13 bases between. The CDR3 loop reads CASSPGIWDNSPLHF. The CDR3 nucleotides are TGTGCCAGCAGCCCCGGGATCTGGGATAATTCACCCCTCCACTTT. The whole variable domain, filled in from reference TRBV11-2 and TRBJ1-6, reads EAGVAQSPRYKIIEKRQSVAFWCNPISGHATLYWYQQILGQGPKLLIQFQNNGVVDDSQLPKDRFSAERLKGVDSTLKIQPAKLEDSAVYLCASSPGIWDNSPLHFGNGTRLTVT.

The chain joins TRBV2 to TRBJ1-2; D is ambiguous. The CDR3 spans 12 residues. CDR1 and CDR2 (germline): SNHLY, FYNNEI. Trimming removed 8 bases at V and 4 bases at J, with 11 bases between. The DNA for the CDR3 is TGTGCCAGCGTGGACGGAGGCTATGGCTACACCTTC. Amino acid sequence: CASVDGGYGYTF.

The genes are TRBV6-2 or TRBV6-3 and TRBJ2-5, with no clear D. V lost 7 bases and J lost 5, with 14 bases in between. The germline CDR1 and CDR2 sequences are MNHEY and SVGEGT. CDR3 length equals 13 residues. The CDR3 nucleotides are TGTGCCAGCACCCCGGCCGGGCAGGAGACCCAGTACTTC. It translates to CASTPAGQETQYF.

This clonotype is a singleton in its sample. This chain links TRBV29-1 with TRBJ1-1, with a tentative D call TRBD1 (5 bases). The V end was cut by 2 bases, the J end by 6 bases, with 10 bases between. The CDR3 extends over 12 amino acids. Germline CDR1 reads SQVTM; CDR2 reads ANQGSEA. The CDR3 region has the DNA TGCAGCGTTGAACAGGGAAGGGCTGAAGCTTTCTTT. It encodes CSVEQGRAEAFF.

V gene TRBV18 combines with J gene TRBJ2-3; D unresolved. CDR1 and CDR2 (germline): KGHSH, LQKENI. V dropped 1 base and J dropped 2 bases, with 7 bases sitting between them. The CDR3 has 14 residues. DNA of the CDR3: TGTGCCAGCTCACCACAGGGAAACACAGATACGCAGTATTTT. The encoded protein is CASSPQGNTDTQYF.

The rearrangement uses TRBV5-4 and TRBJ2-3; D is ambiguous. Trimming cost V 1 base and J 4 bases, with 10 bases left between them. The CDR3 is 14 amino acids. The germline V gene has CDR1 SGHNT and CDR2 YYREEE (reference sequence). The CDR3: CASSLSRDPDTQYF. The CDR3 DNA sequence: TGTGCCAGCAGCTTGTCCCGCGATCCAGATACGCAGTATTTT. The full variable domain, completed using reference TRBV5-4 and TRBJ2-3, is ETGVTQSPTHLIKTRGQQVTLRCSSQSGHNTVSWYQQALGQGPQFIFQYYREEENGRGNFPPRFSGLQFPNYSSELNVNALELDDSALYLCASSLSRDPDTQYFGPGTRLTVL.

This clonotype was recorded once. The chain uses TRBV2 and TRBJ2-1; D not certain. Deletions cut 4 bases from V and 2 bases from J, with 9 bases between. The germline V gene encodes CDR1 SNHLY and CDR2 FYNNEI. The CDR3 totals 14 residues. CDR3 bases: TGTGCCAGCAGTGTTAGGCTCACCTACAATGAGCAGTTCTTC. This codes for CASSVRLTYNEQFF.

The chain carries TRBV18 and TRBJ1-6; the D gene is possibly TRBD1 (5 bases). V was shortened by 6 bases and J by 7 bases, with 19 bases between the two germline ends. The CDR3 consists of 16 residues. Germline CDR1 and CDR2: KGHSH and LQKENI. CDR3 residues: CASSQKRGRENSPLHF. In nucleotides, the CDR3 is TGTGCCAGCTCGCAAAAACGGGGCCGGGAGAATTCACCCCTCCACTTT.

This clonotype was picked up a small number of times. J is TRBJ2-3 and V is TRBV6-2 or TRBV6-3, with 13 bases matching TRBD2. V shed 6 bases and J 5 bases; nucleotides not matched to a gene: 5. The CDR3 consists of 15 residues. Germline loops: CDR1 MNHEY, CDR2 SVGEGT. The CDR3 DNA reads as TGTGCCAGCAGGGGCTGGACTAGCGGGGGAGATACGCAGTATTTT. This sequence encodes CASRGWTSGGDTQYF.

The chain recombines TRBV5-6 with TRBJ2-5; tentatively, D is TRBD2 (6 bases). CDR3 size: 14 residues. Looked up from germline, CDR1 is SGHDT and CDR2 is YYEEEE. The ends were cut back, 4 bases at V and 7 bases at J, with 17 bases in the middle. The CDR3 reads CASSRDGGGGTQYF. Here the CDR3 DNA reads TGTGCCAGCAGCCGGGACGGGGGAGGTGGGACCCAGTACTTC.

In DNA, the CDR3 is TGTGCCAGCAGTTATTACACCACCACAGATACGCAGTATTTT. Amino acid sequence: CASSYYTTTDTQYF. The rearrangement links TRBV6-1 to TRBJ2-3; D is undetermined. The CDR3 covers 14 residues. Germline lookup yields CDR1 MNHNS and CDR2 SASEGT. The V gene lost 5 bases and the J gene lost 2 bases, with 11 bases spanning the gap.

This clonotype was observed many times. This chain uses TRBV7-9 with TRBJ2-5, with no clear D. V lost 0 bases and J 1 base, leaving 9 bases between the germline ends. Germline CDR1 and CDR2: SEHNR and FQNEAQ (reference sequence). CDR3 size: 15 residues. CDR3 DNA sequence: TGTGCCAGCAGCTTAGCGTTTAACCGCCAAGAGACCCAGTACTTC. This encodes CASSLAFNRQETQYF.

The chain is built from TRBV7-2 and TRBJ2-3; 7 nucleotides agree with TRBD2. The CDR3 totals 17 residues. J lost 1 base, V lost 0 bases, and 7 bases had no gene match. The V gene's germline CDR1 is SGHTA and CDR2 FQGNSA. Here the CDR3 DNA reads TGTGCCAGCAGCTTAGCCGCGGAGCTAGCGGGCACAGATACGCAGTATTTT. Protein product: CASSLAAELAGTDTQYF.

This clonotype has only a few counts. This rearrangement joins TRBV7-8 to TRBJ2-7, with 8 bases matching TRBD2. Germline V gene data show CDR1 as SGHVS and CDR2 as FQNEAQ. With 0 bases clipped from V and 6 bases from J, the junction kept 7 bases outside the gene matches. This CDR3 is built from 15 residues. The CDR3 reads CASSLAWTGGSEQYF. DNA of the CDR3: TGTGCCAGCAGCTTAGCGTGGACGGGAGGGAGCGAGCAGTACTTC.

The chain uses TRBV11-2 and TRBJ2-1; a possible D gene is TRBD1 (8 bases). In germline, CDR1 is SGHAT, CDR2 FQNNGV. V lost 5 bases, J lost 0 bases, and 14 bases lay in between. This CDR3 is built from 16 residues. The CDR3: CASSTYRGGSYNEQFF. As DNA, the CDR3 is TGTGCCAGCAGCACGTACAGGGGGGGCTCCTACAATGAGCAGTTCTTC.

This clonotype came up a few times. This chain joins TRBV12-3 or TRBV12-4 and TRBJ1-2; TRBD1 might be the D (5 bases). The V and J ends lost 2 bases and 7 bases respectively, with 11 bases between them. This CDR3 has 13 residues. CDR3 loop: CASSLPTEGGYTF. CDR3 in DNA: TGTGCCAGCAGTTTACCGACAGAGGGTGGCTACACCTTC.